This T cell receptor (beta chain) came from a study of T-cell reconstitution after alpha-beta-depleted transplantation in children. This clonotype appeared many times. Construction of the TCRbeta library involved unique molecular identifiers. Each CDR3 protein is one row after TCRdb ran MiXCR on the PCR reads. Of hundreds of thousands of distinct CDR3 sequences listed, about 9.5% are singletons. J was trimmed by 4 bases and V by 4 bases; bases with no gene match: 14. CDR3 size: 18 residues. The clonotype comes from a human donor who donated a stem cell graft to a child with acute lymphoblastic leukemia. The chain couples TRBV12-3 or TRBV12-4 to TRBJ2-1, with 9 bases fitting TRBD1. The sequencing used PBMCs from the stem cell graft donor, collected from the stem cell graft. This CDR3 is CASSSPPGQGFAYNEQFF. For the CDR3, the DNA is TGTGCCAGCAGTTCACCTCCGGGACAGGGATTCGCGTACAATGAGCAGTTCTTC.